Only a few counts were recorded for the clone carrying this T cell receptor beta chain. What it binds is not known. The sample is drawn from a study of beta chain features in type 1 diabetes. Since all of the isolated RNA was reverse transcribed, expressed TCRB transcripts were what got sequenced. Data came from immunoSEQ multiplex PCR; TCRdb stores just in-frame clones and leaves some out. Of around 400,000 clones in the sample, more than 12% are singletons; the top ten hold roughly 0.019%. Study conclusions and caveats: The naive, central memory and Treg TCRB repertoires showed an apparent similarity that was greater among patients than among healthy donors.

Germline V CDR1 and CDR2: SGHVS, FQNEAQ. V shed 5 bases and J shed 0 bases, with 12 bases lying between them. CDR3 length equals 15 residues. Sequenced sample: naive CD4+ T cells from blood. V gene TRBV7-8 combines with J gene TRBJ2-3; maybe TRBD1 (6 bases). The source is a woman aged 18-30 years in good health. The CDR3 DNA reads as TGTGCCAGCAGCGCACAGGGCCACAGCACAGATACGCAGTATTTT. Amino acid sequence: CASSAQGHSTDTQYF.